Listed below are T cell receptor beta chains from one sample, sequenced in a study of blood T cell repertoires in COVID-19. The repertoire was sequenced with immunoSEQ multiplex PCR; TCRdb's copy has only in-frame clones and lacks some. The sample carries tens of thousands of clones, around 90% recorded once. The sample comprised peripheral blood. The source of these receptors is a man in his fifties with active COVID-19. Each CDR3 is given with its conserved first and last residue.

v_gene	j_gene	CDR3aa
TRBV7-3	TRBJ1-1	CASSLGGLNTEAFF
TRBV7-8	TRBJ1-5	CASSTDRGHQPQHF
TRBV6-5	TRBJ1-2	CASSYTSRGYYGYTF
TRBV29-1	TRBJ2-2	CSVHISGELFF
TRBV20-1	TRBJ1-2	CSAGELGYTF
TRBV7-9	TRBJ2-7	CASSASLQGAYEQYF
TRBV7-2	TRBJ2-2	CASSLSQGFPGELFF
TRBV7-2	TRBJ2-1	CASSLVAGKQFF
TRBV2	TRBJ2-6	CAKGLAIAGANVLTF
TRBV5-4	TRBJ1-2	CASSPTGGWGYGYTF
TRBV27	TRBJ1-4	CASSYRQPNEKLFF
TRBV5-4	TRBJ2-7	CASSGLAGSEQYF
TRBV7-2	TRBJ1-2	CASSRPVGGYGYTF
TRBV5-1	TRBJ2-5	CASSTSGQETQYF
TRBV4-1	TRBJ2-2	CASSPFGGAGTGELFF
TRBV7-9	TRBJ1-2	CASSLGLNYGYTF
TRBV4-1	TRBJ2-1	CASSQVTGLAGTHYNEQFF
TRBV6-5	TRBJ2-3	CASRRLSTDTQYF
TRBV28	TRBJ1-5	CASSLGGGGLNQPQHF
TRBV6-2/TRBV6-3	TRBJ2-1	CASSYSGGGRLNEQFF
TRBV19	TRBJ2-6	CASSIGADSGANVLTF
TRBV6-1	TRBJ1-1	CASSDRGSPRGTEAFF
TRBV11-1	TRBJ1-6	CASSFGQGNSPLHF
TRBV7-2	TRBJ1-6	CASSLTGSRGGSPLHF
TRBV7-9	TRBJ1-3	CAIPPQDRGSGNTIYF
TRBV20-1	TRBJ1-2	CSASREGYGYTF